The 26 T cell receptor beta chains below come from one sample, sequenced in a study of T cell repertoires in cytomegalovirus infection. TCRdb reanalysed the reads using MiXCR and keeps one entry per CDR3 protein. Seen here are around 530,000 distinct CDR3 sequences, approximately 15% observed once, and the top ten hold roughly a quarter. Sequencing input: CD8+ T cells from PBMCs. The receptors were gathered from a human donor in good health (CMV status not recorded). Some clones in this sample may be carry-over from other donors' samples.

Many counts were recorded for this clonotype. This sequence joins TRBV15 and TRBJ2-1, with 12 bases aligning to TRBD2. CDR3 length: 16 amino acids. V lost 5 bases, J lost 7 bases, and 9 bases stayed unmatched. CDR1 is LNHNV, CDR2 YYDKDF, per germline (reference sequence). The CDR3 reads CATSGPLAGGRNEQFF. The CDR3 DNA is TGTGCCACCAGCGGACCTCTAGCGGGGGGGCGGAATGAGCAGTTCTTC. Together with reference TRBV15 and TRBJ2-1, the CDR3 gives the full variable domain: DAMVIQNPRYQVTQFGKPVTLSCSQTLNHNVMYWYQQKSSQAPKLLFHYYDKDFNNEADTPDNFQSRRPNTSFCFLDIRSPGLGDTAMYLCATSGPLAGGRNEQFFGPGTRLTVL.

This chain uses TRBV2 with TRBJ2-1; D gene unclear. V was trimmed by 10 bases and J by 5 bases, leaving 6 bases between them. The CDR3 extends over 10 amino acids. Germline V CDR1 and CDR2: SNHLY, FYNNEI. The CDR3 DNA sequence: TGTGCCACCTGGAACAATGAGCAGTTCTTC. Translated: CATWNNEQFF.

This clonotype was detected many times. V is TRBV7-8 and J is TRBJ1-1, with a tentative D call TRBD1 (6 bases). Per the germline V gene, CDR1 is SGHVS and CDR2 is FQNEAQ. With 3 bases removed from V and 3 bases from J, the gap between germline ends came to 11 bases. The CDR3 has 14 residues. The CDR3 DNA reads as TGTGCCAGCAGCTTGCAGGGGAGGTACACTGAAGCTTTCTTT. Translated, it gives CASSLQGRYTEAFF.

Of note for this clonotype: The final CDR3 position lacks the conserved phenylalanine or tryptophan, pointing to a likely read error. This chain links TRBV12-5 with TRBJ2-1, with D possibly TRBD1 on 6 matching bases. With 8 bases removed from V and 0 bases from J, the gap between germline ends came to 14 bases. CDR3 length equals 15 residues. Germline V lookup: CDR1 LGHNT, CDR2 FRNRAP. The CDR3 DNA is TGTGCTAGTATTCCACAGGGAAACTCCTACAATGAGCAGTTCTTA. Translated: CASIPQGNSYNEQFL.

The sample holds many counts of this clonotype. The chain is built from TRBV7-8 and TRBJ2-5, with TRBD1 as a possible D gene (6 bases). CDR3 size: 15 residues. CDR1 and CDR2 (germline): SGHVS, FQNEAQ. V dropped 1 base and J dropped 2 bases, with 11 bases sitting between them. The CDR3, as DNA: TGTGCCAGCAGCTTAGATTTGGGGGCTCAAGAGACCCAGTACTTC. It codes for CASSLDLGAQETQYF.

This clonotype was seen repeatedly, ten times or more. The CDR3 coding sequence is TGCGCCAGCAGTCACCTCCGACAGGGGGCTTCCTACGAGCAGTACTTC. Translation gives CASSHLRQGASYEQYF. The chain employs TRBV23-1 and TRBJ2-7; 10 nucleotides agree with TRBD1. TRBV23-1 is an open reading frame, and its role is uncertain. The V and J ends lost 3 bases and 1 base, in that order; junction bases with no gene match: 6. CDR3 length: 16 amino acids.

In its sample, this clonotype was seen many times. The CDR3 bases are TGTGCCAGCAGCTTAGCCGGGGACAGGAGAATGAACACTGAAGCTTTCTTT. Residues: CASSLAGDRRMNTEAFF. V is TRBV7-6 and J is TRBJ1-1; 8 bases are shared with TRBD1. V was pared by 0 bases and J by 0 bases, with 6 bases of the junction left unmatched. In germline, CDR1 is SGHVS, CDR2 FNYEAQ. CDR3 length: 17 residues.

This clonotype was detected ten times or more. The chain combines TRBV12-3 or TRBV12-4 with TRBJ2-1; TRBD2 matches 8 bases. This CDR3 contains 15 residues. J lost 4 bases, V lost 4 bases, and 6 bases had no gene match. The CDR3 is CASSSAGGGYNEQFF. The CDR3 nucleotides read TGTGCCAGCAGTTCCGCGGGAGGCGGGTACAATGAGCAGTTCTTC.

This clonotype came up many times. The chain joins TRBV7-9 to TRBJ2-5; D not resolved. The V end was cut by 2 bases, the J end by 3 bases, with 13 bases between. This CDR3 contains 15 residues. Germline CDR1 and CDR2: SEHNR and FQNEAQ (reference sequence). CDR3 residues: CASSLPRNFEETQYF. The CDR3 DNA reads TGTGCCAGCAGCTTACCCCGAAACTTCGAAGAGACCCAGTACTTC.

The chain joins TRBV6-5 to TRBJ2-1; D ambiguous. Trimming removed 2 bases at V and 5 bases at J, with 22 bases between. Germline V gives CDR1 MNHEY, CDR2 SVGAGI. CDR3 length: 18 amino acids. The CDR3 sequence is CASSYLYSESPPNNEQFF. CDR3 DNA sequence: TGTGCCAGCAGTTACCTTTACTCAGAGTCTCCACCAAACAATGAGCAGTTCTTC.

J is TRBJ2-7 and V is TRBV27, with 7 bases aligning to TRBD1. V was pared by 1 base and J by 5 bases, with 5 bases of the junction left unmatched. Germline V lookup: CDR1 MNHEY, CDR2 SMNVEV (reference sequence). This CDR3 region has 14 residues. This CDR3 is CASSLLGQGDEQYF. The CDR3 DNA sequence: TGTGCCAGCAGTTTATTAGGGCAGGGGGACGAGCAGTACTTC.

The chain has TRBV27 and TRBJ2-3; the D call may be TRBD1 or TRBD2 (5 bases each). The CDR3 runs 14 residues. V lost 6 bases, J lost 2 bases, and 12 bases lay in between. Looked up from germline, CDR1 is MNHEY and CDR2 is SMNVEV (reference sequence). CDR3 in amino acids: CASREGPHTDTQYF. For the CDR3, the DNA is TGTGCCAGCAGAGAGGGACCGCACACAGATACGCAGTATTTT.

This clonotype has only a few counts. The CDR3 bases are TGTGCCAGCAGCTTAGCTCTTAGGACAGGGGGTCTTTACGAGCAGTACTTC. It encodes CASSLALRTGGLYEQYF. This chain uses TRBV7-6 with TRBJ2-7; 10 bases fit TRBD1. The CDR3 spans 17 residues. V trimming: 0 bases; J trimming: 4 bases; junction bases outside the gene matches: 9. Looked up from germline, CDR1 is SGHVS and CDR2 is FNYEAQ.

This clonotype was found many times. The chain combines TRBV7-9 with TRBJ2-1; 8 bases line up with TRBD1. Trimming at V came to 7 bases and at J to 10 bases, leaving 9 bases not matched to a gene. The CDR3 consists of 13 residues. Germline CDR1 and CDR2: SEHNR and FQNEAQ (reference sequence). This chain's CDR3 is CASTLMDRAEQFF. Here the CDR3 DNA reads TGTGCCAGCACCCTTATGGACAGGGCCGAGCAGTTCTTC.

This rearrangement joins TRBV7-9 to TRBJ1-1; no firm D call. Trimming removed 7 bases at V and 7 bases at J, with 16 bases between. Germline-derived CDR1 and CDR2 are SEHNR and FQNEAQ (reference sequence). This CDR3 has 13 residues. CDR3 sequence: CASNFQVISEAFF. The CDR3, as DNA: TGTGCCAGCAACTTTCAGGTAATAAGTGAAGCTTTCTTT.

This clonotype was observed a handful of times. The CDR3 region is CASDTADSPLHF. The CDR3, as DNA: TGTGCCAGTGATACAGCGGACTCACCCCTCCACTTT. The rearrangement joins TRBV2 to TRBJ1-6; D gene unclear. Looked up from germline, CDR1 is SNHLY and CDR2 is FYNNEI. This CDR3 region has 12 residues. Trimming shortened V by 9 bases and J by 10 bases, and 13 bases separated the two germline ends. Together with reference TRBV2 and TRBJ1-6, the CDR3 gives the full variable domain: EPEVTQTPSHQVTQMGQEVILRCVPISNHLYFYWYRQILGQKVEFLVSFYNNEISEKSEIFDDQFSVERPDGSNFTLKIRSTKLEDSAMYFCASDTADSPLHFGNGTRLTVT.

This clonotype was observed many times. The chain joins TRBV7-9 to TRBJ1-1, with D unresolved. The germline CDR1 and CDR2 sequences are SEHNR and FQNEAQ (reference sequence). Trimming shortened V by 6 bases and J by 1 base, and 6 bases separated the two germline ends. There are 12 residues in the CDR3. The CDR3 protein is CASRNKNTEAFF. CDR3 sequence (DNA): TGTGCCAGCAGAAACAAGAACACTGAAGCTTTCTTT.

J is TRBJ1-1 and V is TRBV5-1; no firm D call. Trimming shortened V by 0 bases and J by 1 base, and 7 bases separated the two germline ends. The germline V gene encodes CDR1 SGHRS and CDR2 YFSETQ. The length of the CDR3 is 14 residues. In nucleotides, the CDR3 is TGCGCCAGCAGCTTGGATGCGGGGAACACTGAAGCTTTCTTT. It is translated as CASSLDAGNTEAFF.

This clonotype has just a few counts. Its ends do not fully match the called genes, so a read error is possible. The CDR3 sequence is CASSQSVGTNTGELFF. DNA of the CDR3: TGTGCCAGCAGCCAGTCAGTAGGCACGAACACCGGGGAGCTGTTTTTT. The V call is TRBV4-1, the J call TRBJ2-2; no clear D. There are 16 residues in the CDR3. Per germline, CDR1 MGHRA and CDR2 YSYEKL.

The chain employs TRBV20-1 and TRBJ2-5, with D tentatively TRBD2 (5 bases). V shed 0 bases and J shed 3 bases, with 14 bases lying between them. Germline V lookup: CDR1 DFQATT, CDR2 SNEGSKA (reference sequence). The CDR3 runs to 15 residues. This CDR3 is CSARDQAEMKETQYF. CDR3 nucleotide sequence: TGCAGTGCTAGAGATCAAGCGGAGATGAAAGAGACCCAGTACTTC.

The V and J genes are TRBV5-1 and TRBJ2-7; D is unresolved. The CDR3 contains 14 residues. Germline loops: CDR1 SGHRS, CDR2 YFSETQ. Trimming stripped 4 bases from V and 2 bases from J, with 13 bases between. CDR3 DNA sequence: TGCGCCAGCAGCGGCGAAAGGGCGACCTACGAGCAGTACTTC. Residues: CASSGERATYEQYF.

This clonotype was seen at least ten times. The V and J genes are TRBV20-1 and TRBJ2-7, with D perhaps matching TRBD2 (5 bases). The CDR3 contains 13 residues. The V gene's germline CDR1 is DFQATT and CDR2 SNEGSKA (reference sequence). CDR3 sequence reads: CSPDGHRGYEQYF. In DNA, the CDR3 is TGCAGCCCCGACGGCCATCGGGGCTACGAGCAGTACTTC.

In its sample, this clonotype was seen a few times. The V and J genes are TRBV2 and TRBJ2-7; 7 bases are shared with TRBD1. The junction had 9 bases not matched to a gene; V was cut back by 11 bases and J by 5 bases. Germline CDR1 and CDR2: SNHLY and FYNNEI. The CDR3 runs to 12 residues. The CDR3, as DNA: TGTGCCGGAAGGGGGCGACCCCACGAGCAGTACTTC. This gives the protein CAGRGRPHEQYF.

The chain joins TRBV7-9 to TRBJ1-5; perhaps TRBD1 as D (5 bases). Germline loops: CDR1 SEHNR, CDR2 FQNEAQ (reference sequence). V was trimmed by 5 bases and J by 1 base, leaving 15 bases between them. CDR3 length: 16 amino acids. CDR3 in DNA: TGTGCCAGCAGCCCCCCGGTGAGGGGAAGCAATCAGCCCCAGCATTTT. It is translated as CASSPPVRGSNQPQHF.

The V call is TRBV2, the J call TRBJ2-1; 7 bases are a match to TRBD2. The ends lost 3 bases at V and 5 bases at J; junction bases unmatched: 7. CDR1 SNHLY and CDR2 FYNNEI come from the germline V gene. This CDR3 region has 15 residues. CDR3 bases: TGTGCCAGCAGTGATAAGGCTAGCGGAGACAATGAGCAGTTCTTC. Residues: CASSDKASGDNEQFF.

V gene TRBV27 combines with J gene TRBJ1-5; D is unresolved. Germline V gene data show CDR1 as MNHEY and CDR2 as SMNVEV (reference sequence). There are 14 residues in the CDR3. V was pared by 6 bases and J by 1 base, with 10 bases between. The CDR3: CASRSLASNQPQHF. As DNA, the CDR3 is TGTGCCAGCAGATCCTTGGCGAGCAATCAGCCCCAGCATTTT.